The 29 T cell receptor beta chains given below trace back to one sample, sequenced in a study of blood T cell repertoires in COVID-19. Profiling relied on immunoSEQ multiplex PCR, and the TCRdb table lists in-frame clones only, not all of them. The sample includes some 110,000 clones, 70% to 80% seen only once; the top ten take 6.2%. Sequenced input: peripheral blood. Source of these receptors: an elderly man with COVID-19, enrolled during active disease.

The chain joins TRBV7-3 to TRBJ2-2; D perhaps matches TRBD1 (6 bases). Per germline, CDR1 SGHTA and CDR2 FQGTGA. The CDR3 spans 14 residues. The V end lost 3 bases, the J end lost 5 bases, and 10 bases lay between the germline ends. In nucleotides, the CDR3 is TGTGCCAGCAGCTTTCAGGGGCAGACCGGGGAGCTGTTTTTT. Its translation is CASSFQGQTGELFF.

V and J are TRBV7-9 and TRBJ1-1, with D hard to call. This CDR3 region has 15 residues. Germline CDR1 SEHNR, CDR2 FQNEAQ (reference sequence). Between the trimmed V and J ends, which lost 2 bases and 1 base, there was a span of 11 bases. The CDR3 sequence is CASSLSKYGNTEAFF. The CDR3 bases are TGTGCCAGCAGCTTATCAAAGTACGGGAACACTGAAGCTTTCTTT.

This clone was seen a few times. The chain joins TRBV7-2 to TRBJ1-3; D uncertain. V was cut by 2 bases and J by 2 bases, with 10 bases left in between. The germline V gene encodes CDR1 SGHTA and CDR2 FQGNSA. The CDR3 consists of 15 residues. The CDR3 sequence is CASSLRTSPGNTIYF. The CDR3 region has the DNA TGTGCCAGCAGCTTACGCACATCTCCTGGAAACACCATATATTTT. Supplemented by reference TRBV7-2 and TRBJ1-3, the full variable domain reads GAGVSQSPSNKVTEKGKDVELRCDPISGHTALYWYRQSLGQGLEFLIYFQGNSAPDKSGLPSDRFSAERTGGSVSTLTIQRTQQEDSAVYLCASSLRTSPGNTIYFGEGSWLTVV.

The chain recombines TRBV25-1 with TRBJ1-2; 9 positions match TRBD1. J was trimmed by 6 bases and V by 7 bases; bases with no gene match: 3. Germline V gives CDR1 MGHDK, CDR2 SYGVNS. CDR3 length: 12 amino acids. This CDR3 is CASKRDRDGYTF. CDR3 DNA: TGTGCCAGCAAAAGGGACAGGGATGGCTACACCTTC.

V and J are TRBV5-8 and TRBJ2-5; a weak D match, TRBD1 (5 bases). Germline CDR1 SGHTS, CDR2 YDEGEE. Trimming removed 5 bases at V and 4 bases at J, with 12 bases between. CDR3 length: 13 amino acids. The CDR3 protein is CASRNVGAETQYF. The CDR3 DNA follows: TGTGCCAGCAGGAACGTAGGGGCAGAGACCCAGTACTTC.

The gene calls are TRBV4-1 and TRBJ2-1, with 9 bases that match TRBD2. J gave up 1 base and V 3 bases, and 7 bases lay outside the gene matches. CDR3 size: 17 residues. Germline CDR1 and CDR2: MGHRA and YSYEKL. The CDR3 is CASSHPLTSGSYNEQFF. The CDR3 nucleotides are TGCGCCAGCAGCCACCCCTTAACTAGCGGGTCCTACAATGAGCAGTTCTTC.

This chain joins TRBV24-1 and TRBJ2-3, with 9 bases identical to TRBD2. Germline CDR1 is KGHDR and CDR2 is SFDVKD. With 4 bases clipped from V and 2 bases from J, the junction kept 3 bases outside the gene matches. The CDR3 is 15 amino acids. The CDR3 here is CATSEGTSITDTQYF. CDR3 coding DNA: TGTGCCACCAGTGAAGGGACTAGCATCACAGATACGCAGTATTTT.

V and J are TRBV3-1 (or the pseudogene TRBV3-2) and TRBJ2-7, with 9 positions matching TRBD2. V shed 4 bases, J shed 0 bases, and the junction held 1 base outside the gene matches. The CDR3 spans 14 residues. In germline, CDR1 is LGHDT, CDR2 YNNKEL (reference sequence). CDR3 nucleotides: TGTGCCAGCAGCCCTAGCGGGGACTCCTACGAGCAGTACTTC. This encodes CASSPSGDSYEQYF.

The chain is built from TRBV7-2 and TRBJ2-7, with a possible D match to TRBD2 (5 bases). CDR3 length: 15 residues. Germline CDR1 reads SGHTA; CDR2 reads FQGNSA. Deletions cut 3 bases from V and 1 base from J, with 13 bases between. CDR3 bases: TGTGCCAGCAGCTTTTTAGCGTATAAATCCTACGAGCAGTACTTC. Encoded protein: CASSFLAYKSYEQYF.

The chain uses TRBV7-9 and TRBJ1-2, with D perhaps matching TRBD1 (6 bases). Trimming removed 5 bases from V and 4 bases from J, with 11 bases in between. The CDR3 runs to 13 residues. Germline CDR1 reads SEHNR; CDR2 reads FQNEAQ (reference sequence). This CDR3 is CASSLGQSYGYTF. In DNA form, the CDR3 reads TGTGCCAGCAGCCTAGGACAGAGCTATGGCTACACCTTC. Using reference TRBV7-9 and TRBJ1-2 for the parts outside the CDR3, the full variable domain is DTGVSQNPRHKITKRGQNVTFRCDPISEHNRLYWYRQTLGQGPEFLTYFQNEAQLEKSRLLSDRFSAERPKGSFSTLEIQRTEQGDSAMYLCASSLGQSYGYTFGSGTRLTVV.

In its sample, this clone was seen once. For the CDR3, the DNA is TGTGCCAGCAGCCTAGGTCGAGGTGGCACAGATACGCAGTATTTT. Protein product: CASSLGRGGTDTQYF. V gene TRBV7-3 combines with J gene TRBJ2-3, with D unresolved. Germline V gene sequence: CDR1 SGHTA, CDR2 FQGTGA. This CDR3 contains 15 residues. The V end lost 5 bases, the J end lost 1 base, and 13 bases lay between the germline ends.

The chain carries TRBV11-2 and TRBJ2-2, with D possibly matching TRBD2 (5 bases). In germline, CDR1 is SGHAT, CDR2 FQNNGV. The ends were cut back, 5 bases at V and 1 base at J, with 8 bases in the middle. The CDR3 has 14 residues. In DNA form, the CDR3 reads TGTGCCAGCAGCCTTAGCGAGAACACCGGGGAGCTGTTTTTT. It is translated as CASSLSENTGELFF.

The chain recombines TRBV7-3 with TRBJ2-6; D unresolved. From germline, CDR1 is SGHTA and CDR2 FQGTGA. Trimming left V 5 bases short and J 4 bases short, with 6 bases between. The CDR3 totals 13 residues. The CDR3 DNA follows: TGTGCCAGCAGCCCCTACGGGGCCAACGTCCTGACTTTC. It specifies CASSPYGANVLTF.

This chain links TRBV5-1 with TRBJ1-4; 8 bases map to TRBD1. V lost 0 bases and J lost 8; bases outside the gene matches: 6. Germline V gives CDR1 SGHRS, CDR2 YFSETQ. This CDR3 contains 15 residues. CDR3 in amino acids: CASSLGQGAREKLFF. CDR3 DNA sequence: TGCGCCAGCAGCTTGGGGCAGGGGGCGCGAGAAAAACTGTTTTTT.

This clone was seen only a few times. The chain has TRBV21-1 and TRBJ1-1; the table names TRBD1, a call not compared with the DNA. TRBV21-1 is a pseudogene locus. This CDR3 region has 14 residues. CDR3 coding DNA: TGTGCCAGCAGCAAAGCCAGCAGGTGCACTGAAGCTTTCTTT. Translation gives CASSKASRCTEAFF.

The CDR3 DNA is TGTGCCAGCAGCCCCCGGGCGGGCTATAATTCACCCCTCCACTTT. It encodes CASSPRAGYNSPLHF. The chain has TRBV3-1 (or the pseudogene TRBV3-2) and TRBJ1-6; D is ambiguous. Trimming took off 4 bases at V and 3 bases at J, with 10 bases between the two ends. This CDR3 contains 15 residues. The germline V gene has CDR1 LGHDT and CDR2 YNNKEL (reference sequence).

The chain recombines TRBV3-1 (or the pseudogene TRBV3-2) with TRBJ1-2; TRBD1 is a possible D gene (6 bases). This CDR3 is 15 amino acids long. Germline V lookup: CDR1 LGHDT, CDR2 YNNKEL (reference sequence). Deletions cut 2 bases from V and 6 bases from J, with 16 bases between. The CDR3 loop reads CASSQRTRRGNGYTF. The DNA of the CDR3 is TGTGCCAGCAGCCAAAGGACACGCAGGGGCAATGGCTACACCTTC.

The rearrangement uses TRBV6-6 and TRBJ2-7; TRBD2 aligns across 12 bases. The germline V gene has CDR1 MNHNY and CDR2 SVGAGI (reference sequence). Trimming at V came to 8 bases and at J to 1 base, leaving 6 bases not matched to a gene. There are 15 residues in the CDR3. Here the CDR3 DNA reads TGTGCCAGCCTCTCGGGACTAGCGGGTTCCTACGAGCAGTACTTC. It yields the protein CASLSGLAGSYEQYF.

The chain links TRBV28 to TRBJ1-2; 11 nucleotides agree with TRBD1. Germline CDR1 and CDR2: MDHEN and SYDVKM. The CDR3 contains 15 residues. The V gene end was trimmed by 5 bases and the J gene end by 1 base; junction bases not matched to a gene: 3. CDR3 sequence: CASSGQGAHNYGYTF. As DNA, the CDR3 is TGTGCCAGCAGTGGACAGGGGGCGCATAACTATGGCTACACCTTC.

The V gene is TRBV18, the J gene TRBJ1-6; a possible D gene is TRBD1 (6 bases). This CDR3 is 14 amino acids long. Trimming pared 3 bases from V and 11 bases from J, leaving 14 bases between. Per the germline V gene, CDR1 is KGHSH and CDR2 is LQKENI. In DNA, the CDR3 is TGTGCCAGCTCACCGGACAGCATGGGCGCACCCCTCCACTTT. The encoded protein is CASSPDSMGAPLHF. Complete variable domain (other parts from reference TRBV18 and TRBJ1-6): NAGVMQNPRHLVRRRGQEARLRCSPMKGHSHVYWYRQLPEEGLKFMVYLQKENIIDESGMPKERFSAEFPKEGPSILRIQQVVRGDSAAYFCASSPDSMGAPLHFGNGTRLTVT.

V usage is TRBV9 and J usage is TRBJ2-7, with TRBD2 identical over 10 bases. CDR1 is SGDLS and CDR2 is YYNGEE in the germline V gene. This CDR3 comprises 15 residues. V gave up 2 bases and J gave up 5 bases; unmatched junction bases: 7. CDR3 sequence: CASSVGASGSNEQYF. In DNA form, the CDR3 reads TGTGCCAGCAGCGTGGGGGCTAGCGGGAGCAACGAGCAGTACTTC.

The V gene is TRBV5-1, the J gene TRBJ2-3; tentative D call: TRBD1 (5 bases). The length of the CDR3 is 14 residues. CDR1 SGHRS and CDR2 YFSETQ come from the germline V gene. V was pared by 4 bases and J by 1 base, with 10 bases between. CDR3 DNA sequence: TGCGCCAGCAGCAGCATAGGGGGCACAGATACGCAGTATTTT. This encodes CASSSIGGTDTQYF.

This clone was recorded only once. V usage is TRBV6-2 or TRBV6-3 and J usage is TRBJ2-3; D might be TRBD1 (5 bases). CDR1 and CDR2 (germline): MNHEY, SVGEGT. The CDR3 runs to 16 residues. Between the trimmed V and J ends, which lost 4 bases and 1 base, there was a span of 15 bases. The CDR3 DNA is TGTGCCAGCAGTTCTGGGTTGGGCAGGGGCACAGATACGCAGTATTTT. Protein: CASSSGLGRGTDTQYF.

This chain uses TRBV2 with TRBJ1-2, with a tentative D call TRBD1 (6 bases). CDR1 and CDR2 (germline): SNHLY, FYNNEI. Between the trimmed V and J ends, which lost 4 bases and 3 bases, there was a span of 12 bases. This CDR3 spans 14 amino acids. The chain's CDR3 is CASSVTGTYYGYTF. CDR3 coding DNA: TGTGCCAGCAGTGTAACAGGGACGTACTATGGCTACACCTTC.

V gene TRBV18 combines with J gene TRBJ1-1, with TRBD1 identical over 7 bases. Looked up from germline, CDR1 is KGHSH and CDR2 is LQKENI. There are 14 residues in the CDR3. Germline trimming cut 3 bases from V and 0 bases from J; bases unmatched to any gene: 1. This chain's CDR3 is CASSPTGMNTEAFF. In nucleotides, the CDR3 is TGTGCCAGCTCACCGACAGGGATGAACACTGAAGCTTTCTTT.

This chain links TRBV2 with TRBJ2-7; 8 bases agree with TRBD1. The CDR3 is 14 residues long. The germline gives CDR1 SNHLY, CDR2 FYNNEI. Losses at the gene ends were 4 bases for V and 0 bases for J; bases not matched to a gene: 2. CDR3 nucleotides: TGTGCCAGCAGTGTGACAGGGGTCTCCTACGAGCAGTACTTC. Translation: CASSVTGVSYEQYF.

The chain links TRBV2 to TRBJ1-6; TRBD1 matches 8 bases. J gave up 10 bases and V 2 bases, and 4 bases lay outside the gene matches. The germline gives CDR1 SNHLY, CDR2 FYNNEI. This CDR3 has 14 residues. Here the CDR3 reads CASSEQGARSPLHF. The DNA of the CDR3 is TGTGCCAGCAGTGAACAGGGGGCGAGGTCACCCCTCCACTTT.

The genes are TRBV5-1 and TRBJ2-7; TRBD1 might be the D (5 bases). The CDR3 totals 13 residues. V was trimmed by 1 base and J by 3 bases, leaving 8 bases between them. The germline gives CDR1 SGHRS, CDR2 YFSETQ. The DNA for the CDR3 is TGCGCCAGCAGCTTGTCACAGGTCTACGAGCAGTACTTC. The encoded protein is CASSLSQVYEQYF.

This rearrangement joins TRBV10-3 to TRBJ1-4, with D uncertain. Germline-derived CDR1 and CDR2 are ENHRY and SYGVKD. This CDR3 has 14 amino acids. V lost 10 bases to trimming and J lost 4 bases, with 16 bases between them. The CDR3 sequence is CATIGEEGNEKLFF. CDR3 DNA: TGTGCCACCATAGGCGAAGAGGGTAATGAAAAACTGTTTTTT.